This T cell receptor (beta chain) came from a study of breast tumors, draining lymph nodes, adjacent tissues. General study points: Data fit most tumor T cells coming from lymph node, expanding in tumor. Luminal-like breast cancer showed significantly greater tumor-nontumor repertoire similarity than basal-like breast cancer did. Tumors had less TCR diversity than lymph nodes, more than nontumor tissue.

TCRdb ran MiXCR on the multiplex PCR reads and lists one entry per CDR3 protein. This table holds approximately 300,000 distinct CDR3 sequences, roughly 31% found once. The CDR3 has 12 amino acids. CDR1 is SGHAT and CDR2 is FQNNGV in the germline V gene. The V gene lost 2 bases and the J gene lost 4 bases, with 6 bases spanning the gap. In this sample, this clonotype turned up many times. As yet, its antigen is unknown. Axillary draining lymph nodes of breast cancer patients supplied the node samples. The sequencing input was axillary lymph node tissue. This receptor was taken from a female donor with breast cancer. Some clones in this sample may be carry-over from other donors' samples. The V gene is TRBV11-2, the J gene TRBJ2-7; no definite D call. The CDR3 bases are TGTGCCAGCAGCTTAACCGATTACGAGCAGTACTTC. Translating gives CASSLTDYEQYF.